These 14 T cell receptor beta chains came from one sample sequenced in a study of T cell clones after liver transplantation. The assay was immunoSEQ multiplex PCR, and TCRdb's table has in-frame clones only and misses some. The sample contains 50,000 to 70,000 clones, 70% of which appear only once. The sequenced sample was CD4+ T cells from blood, obtained at the approximately 15-month timepoint. The source is a human patient who received a liver transplant. Among the T cells, some may be from the graft donor.

Here the CDR3 DNA reads TGCGCCAGCAGCTTAGGCGGGGTGAACACCGGGGAGCTGTTTTTT. This codes for CASSLGGVNTGELFF. The chain combines TRBV5-1 with TRBJ2-2, with a tentative D call TRBD2 (6 bases). The germline V gene has CDR1 SGHRS and CDR2 YFSETQ. V shed 2 bases and J shed 1 base, with 9 bases lying between them. The CDR3 is made up of 15 amino acids. The full variable domain, completed using reference TRBV5-1 and TRBJ2-2, is KAGVTQTPRYLIKTRGQQVTLSCSPISGHRSVSWYQQTPGQGLQFLFEYFSETQRNKGNFPGRFSGRQFSNSRSEMNVSTLELGDSALYLCASSLGGVNTGELFFGEGSRLTVL.

The chain recombines TRBV13 with TRBJ2-5; 12 nucleotides match TRBD2. The J segment lost 9 bases and the V segment lost 4 bases, leaving 12 bases of the junction unmatched. Looked up from germline, CDR1 is PRHDT and CDR2 is FYEKMQ (reference sequence). The CDR3 has 16 residues. CDR3: CASSSSSGGAFFSQYF. For the CDR3, the DNA is TGTGCCAGCAGCTCATCTAGCGGGGGGGCCTTTTTTTCCCAGTACTTC.

A few counts support this clone. The chain carries TRBV4-2 and TRBJ1-2; 10 bases are shared with TRBD1. The junction had 3 bases not matched to a gene; V was cut back by 1 base and J by 7 bases. The CDR3 spans 14 residues. CDR1 and CDR2 (germline): LGHNA, YNFKEQ. The CDR3 reads CASSQGTGGIGYTF. The CDR3 DNA follows: TGTGCCAGCAGCCAAGGGACAGGGGGAATTGGCTACACCTTC.

This chain links TRBV5-4 with TRBJ1-3; D may be TRBD1 (6 bases). Germline CDR1 reads SGHNT; CDR2 reads YYREEE (reference sequence). The CDR3 length is 17 residues. The V end was cut by 4 bases, the J end by 0 bases, with 17 bases between. In nucleotides, the CDR3 is TGTGCCAGCAGCCCCTCGGGGGGGGCGACCTCTGGAAACACCATATATTTT. It is translated as CASSPSGGATSGNTIYF.

The chain joins TRBV2 to TRBJ1-1; D remains ambiguous. CDR1 SNHLY and CDR2 FYNNEI come from the germline V gene. With 1 base removed from V and 1 base from J, the gap between germline ends came to 13 bases. The CDR3 runs 16 residues. In DNA, the CDR3 is TGTGCCAGCAGTGAAGGAATGCGAAGCTGGAACACTGAAGCTTTCTTT. The encoded protein is CASSEGMRSWNTEAFF.

CDR3 in amino acids: CAWSAPRGATNEAFF. The CDR3 DNA reads TGTGCCTGGAGTGCGCCCCGGGGGGCCACCAACGAAGCTTTCTTT. The chain recombines TRBV30 with TRBJ1-1; possibly TRBD1 for D (6 bases). CDR3 size: 15 residues. Looked up from germline, CDR1 is GTSNPN and CDR2 is SVGIG (reference sequence). V lost 1 base, J lost 8 bases, and 20 bases lay in between. The whole variable domain, filled in from reference TRBV30 and TRBJ1-1, reads SQTIHQWPATLVQPVGSPLSLECTVEGTSNPNLYWYRQAAGRGLQLLFYSVGIGQISSEVPQNLSASRPQDRQFILSSKKLLLSDSGFYLCAWSAPRGATNEAFFGQGTRLTVV.

CDR3 in DNA: TGTGCCAGTAATCAAATCGGGGGGGTAGGGAGCAATCAGCCCCAGCATTTT. Translation gives CASNQIGGVGSNQPQHF. The J gene is TRBJ1-5, the V gene TRBV19, with D possibly matching TRBD1 (5 bases). Trimming cost V 7 bases and J 1 base, with 20 bases left between them. The CDR3 length is 17 residues. Germline CDR1 LNHDA, CDR2 SQIVND (reference sequence).

The V gene is TRBV28, the J gene TRBJ2-2, with a possible D match to TRBD2 (7 bases). The CDR3 length is 13 residues. In germline, CDR1 is MDHEN, CDR2 SYDVKM. The V gene lost 9 bases and the J gene lost 2 bases, with 10 bases spanning the gap. This chain's CDR3 is CASRGGNTGELFF. CDR3 in DNA: TGTGCCAGTAGGGGGGGAAACACCGGGGAGCTGTTTTTT. The full variable domain, rest sourced from reference TRBV28 and TRBJ2-2, is DVKVTQSSRYLVKRTGEKVFLECVQDMDHENMFWYRQDPGLGLRLIYFSYDVKMKEKGDIPEGYSVSREKKERFSLILESASTNQTSMYLCASRGGNTGELFFGEGSRLTVL.

V is TRBV6-5 and J is TRBJ2-5, with TRBD2 matching 9 bases. The CDR3 consists of 15 residues. The germline V gene has CDR1 MNHEY and CDR2 SVGAGI. Trimming cost V 6 bases and J 2 bases; bases outside gene matches: 7. The CDR3 sequence: CASRTQAGGQETQYF. CDR3 nucleotide sequence: TGTGCCAGCAGAACTCAAGCGGGGGGTCAAGAGACCCAGTACTTC.

The chain links TRBV5-4 to TRBJ1-2; D unresolved. Per germline, CDR1 SGHNT and CDR2 YYREEE (reference sequence). CDR3 length equals 12 residues. The V end was cut by 4 bases, the J end by 6 bases, with 10 bases between. CDR3 in DNA: TGTGCCAGCAGCCCCAACCGAGATGGCTACACCTTC. Amino acids: CASSPNRDGYTF.

This sequence joins TRBV28 and TRBJ2-3; D is undetermined. Trimming took off 6 bases at V and 1 base at J, with 17 bases between the two ends. The CDR3 covers 16 residues. Germline CDR1 MDHEN, CDR2 SYDVKM. CDR3 protein: CASSTSLKWGTDTQYF. For the CDR3, the DNA is TGTGCCAGCAGCACCAGCCTAAAATGGGGCACAGATACGCAGTATTTT.

The chain employs TRBV18 and TRBJ2-3, with D possibly called TRBD1 or TRBD2 (5 bases each). The CDR3 has 14 residues. Trimming took 3 bases from V and 9 from J, leaving 16 bases between them. Germline loops: CDR1 KGHSH, CDR2 LQKENI. The CDR3 is CASSPGTRSGTQYF. The CDR3 nucleotides are TGTGCCAGCTCACCTGGGACGAGAAGCGGCACGCAGTATTTT.

The V call is TRBV5-4, the J call TRBJ2-3; D remains unclear. This CDR3 comprises 13 residues. Germline V gene lookup returns CDR1 SGHNT and CDR2 YYREEE (reference sequence). Trimming cost V 1 base and J 0 bases, with 3 bases left between them. Written as DNA, the CDR3 is TGTGCCAGCAGCTTGCAGAGCACAGATACGCAGTATTTT. The encoded protein is CASSLQSTDTQYF.

This clone has only one observation. This chain uses TRBV7-2 with TRBJ2-7; the match to TRBD2 covers 10 bases. This CDR3 is 14 amino acids long. Germline assignment: CDR1 SGHTA and CDR2 FQGNSA. V was pared by 5 bases and J by 3 bases, with 4 bases of the junction left unmatched. The CDR3 bases are TGTGCCAGCAGCCCCACTAGCGGGGTCTACGAGCAGTACTTC. Its translation: CASSPTSGVYEQYF.